This record covers a single T cell receptor (beta chain). Its antigen is still unknown. This sample also contains other DNA sequences that code for the same CDR3. The healthy adult donors were HIV-negative and reported no recent acute infections or vaccinations. These data originate in a study of shared clonotypes between healthy human individuals. General observations from the study: Non-shared clonotypes showed lower generation probabilities than clonotypes common to all four donors.

The CDR3 spans 14 residues. Germline lookup yields CDR1 MNHEY and CDR2 SMNVEV (reference sequence). Trimming took 4 bases from V and 0 from J, leaving 9 bases between them. Assay used: immunoSEQ multiplex PCR; TCRdb lists only in-frame clones, some missing. The sample holds hundreds of thousands of clones, less than 85% seen once. V gene TRBV27 combines with J gene TRBJ1-2; unclear D gene. Specimen: memory CD4+ T cells sorted from blood. Noted subset: CD45RA-negative fraction. The clonotype was recovered from a woman aged 30 to 39 in good health. Written as DNA, the CDR3 is TGTGCCAGCAGTTCCGGCGGTTCTAACTATGGCTACACCTTC. Translation gives CASSSGGSNYGYTF.